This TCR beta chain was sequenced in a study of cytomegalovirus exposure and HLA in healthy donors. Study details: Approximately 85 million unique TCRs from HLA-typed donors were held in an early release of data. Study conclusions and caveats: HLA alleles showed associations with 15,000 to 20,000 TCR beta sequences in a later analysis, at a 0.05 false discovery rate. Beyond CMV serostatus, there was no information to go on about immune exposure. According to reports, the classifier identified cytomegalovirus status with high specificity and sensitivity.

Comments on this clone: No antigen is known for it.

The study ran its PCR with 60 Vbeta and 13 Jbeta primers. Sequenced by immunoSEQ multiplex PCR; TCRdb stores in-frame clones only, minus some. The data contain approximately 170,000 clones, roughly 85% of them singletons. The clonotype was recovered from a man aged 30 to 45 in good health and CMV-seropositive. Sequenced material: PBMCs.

This chain's CDR3 is CASSRTTTNEKLFF. In DNA, the CDR3 is TGTGCCAGCAGCCGGACAACAACTAATGAAAAACTGTTTTTT. V is TRBV9 and J is TRBJ1-4; D is possibly TRBD1 (5 bases). Germline-derived CDR1 and CDR2 are SGDLS and YYNGEE. Between the trimmed V and J ends, which lost 4 bases and 0 bases, there was a span of 7 bases. This CDR3 region has 14 residues. The full variable domain, its missing parts supplied by reference TRBV9 and TRBJ1-4, is DSGVTQTPKHLITATGQRVTLRCSPRSGDLSVYWYQQSLDQGLQFLIQYYNGEERAKGNILERFSAQQFPDLHSELNLSSLELGDSALYFCASSRTTTNEKLFFGSGTQLSVL.